This T cell receptor (beta chain) was sequenced for a study of T cell responses to AZD1222 COVID-19 vaccine. Overall study findings and caveats: At baseline, seropositivity was found in only a handful of AZD1222 recipients. Clonal diversity was possibly underestimated, and the donors were mostly white British, with more females. Within unmutated variant regions lay the reported targets of nearly half of spike-specific TCRs. No day 14 peak samples; only post-peak repertoires were characterized.

This CDR3 region has 15 residues. The V gene lost 0 bases and the J gene lost 3 bases, with 12 bases spanning the gap. Germline CDR1 SGDLS, CDR2 YYNGEE. Note on this clone: What it binds is unknown.

Generated by immunoSEQ multiplex PCR, the TCRdb table keeps only in-frame clones and is missing some. The data show 130,000 to 150,000 clones, with approximately 88% seen just once and roughly 2% held by the top ten. The sample here was peripheral blood, taken on day 0 of AZD1222 vaccination. This receptor was taken from an adult in good health. V is TRBV9 and J is TRBJ1-2; no definite D call. DNA for the CDR3: TGTGCCAGCAGCGTAGAGCTCGTACCCTACTATGGCTACACCTTC. It encodes CASSVELVPYYGYTF.